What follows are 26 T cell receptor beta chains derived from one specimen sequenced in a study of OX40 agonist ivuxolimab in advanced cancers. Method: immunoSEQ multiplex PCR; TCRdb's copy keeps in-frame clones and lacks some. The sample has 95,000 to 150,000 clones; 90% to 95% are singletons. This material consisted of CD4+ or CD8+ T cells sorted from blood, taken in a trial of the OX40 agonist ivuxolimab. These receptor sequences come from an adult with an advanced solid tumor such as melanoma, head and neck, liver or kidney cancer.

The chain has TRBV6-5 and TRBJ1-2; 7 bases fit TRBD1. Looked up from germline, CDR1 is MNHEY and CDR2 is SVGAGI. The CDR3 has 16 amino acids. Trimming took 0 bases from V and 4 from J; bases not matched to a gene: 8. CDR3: CASSYSRSTGFYGYTF. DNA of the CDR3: TGTGCCAGCAGTTACTCGAGGTCGACAGGGTTCTATGGCTACACCTTC.

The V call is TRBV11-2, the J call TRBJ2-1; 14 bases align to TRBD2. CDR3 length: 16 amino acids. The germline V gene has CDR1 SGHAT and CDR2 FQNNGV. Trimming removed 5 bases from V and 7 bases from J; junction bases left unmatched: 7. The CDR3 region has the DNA TGTGCCAGCAGCCTTATCGGACTAGCGGGAGGTAATGAGCAGTTCTTC. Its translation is CASSLIGLAGGNEQFF.

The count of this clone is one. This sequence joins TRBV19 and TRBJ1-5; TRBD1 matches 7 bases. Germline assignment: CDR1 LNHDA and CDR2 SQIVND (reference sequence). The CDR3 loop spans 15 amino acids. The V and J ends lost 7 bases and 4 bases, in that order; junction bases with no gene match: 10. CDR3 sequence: CASTIRGAGNQPQHF. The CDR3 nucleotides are TGTGCCAGTACCATCAGGGGGGCAGGGAATCAGCCCCAGCATTTT.

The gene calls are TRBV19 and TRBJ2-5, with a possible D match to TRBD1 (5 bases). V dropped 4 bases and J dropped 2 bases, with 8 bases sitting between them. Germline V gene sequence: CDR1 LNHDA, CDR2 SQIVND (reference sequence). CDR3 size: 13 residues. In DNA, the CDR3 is TGTGCCAGTAGTAACAGGTTTCAAGAGACCCAGTACTTC. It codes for CASSNRFQETQYF.

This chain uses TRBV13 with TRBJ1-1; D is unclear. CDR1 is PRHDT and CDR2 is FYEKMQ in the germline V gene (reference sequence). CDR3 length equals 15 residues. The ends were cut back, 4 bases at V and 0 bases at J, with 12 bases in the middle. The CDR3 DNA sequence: TGTGCCAGCAGCTCCGCCTACGTTATGAACACTGAAGCTTTCTTT. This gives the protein CASSSAYVMNTEAFF.

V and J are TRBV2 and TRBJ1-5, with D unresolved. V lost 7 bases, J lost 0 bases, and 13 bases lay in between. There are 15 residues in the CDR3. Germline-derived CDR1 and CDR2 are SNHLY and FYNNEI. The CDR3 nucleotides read TGTGCCAGCACCTCTGGCGATGTTAGCAATCAGCCCCAGCATTTT. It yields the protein CASTSGDVSNQPQHF. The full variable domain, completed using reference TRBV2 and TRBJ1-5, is EPEVTQTPSHQVTQMGQEVILRCVPISNHLYFYWYRQILGQKVEFLVSFYNNEISEKSEIFDDQFSVERPDGSNFTLKIRSTKLEDSAMYFCASTSGDVSNQPQHFGDGTRLSIL.

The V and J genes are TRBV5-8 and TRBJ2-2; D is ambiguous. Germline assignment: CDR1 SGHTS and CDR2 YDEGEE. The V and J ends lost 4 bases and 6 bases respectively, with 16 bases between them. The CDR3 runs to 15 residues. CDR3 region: CASSLFLLEPGELFF. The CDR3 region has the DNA TGTGCCAGCAGCCTCTTCCTCCTGGAACCCGGGGAGCTGTTTTTT.

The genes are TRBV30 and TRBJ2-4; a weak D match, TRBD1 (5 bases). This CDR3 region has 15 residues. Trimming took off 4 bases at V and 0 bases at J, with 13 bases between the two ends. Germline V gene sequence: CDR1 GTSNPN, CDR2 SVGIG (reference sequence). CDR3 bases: TGTGCCTGGACTACAGGAAACCTAGCCAAAAACATTCAGTACTTC. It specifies CAWTTGNLAKNIQYF.

The CDR3 DNA sequence: TGTGCCAGCAGCCCCCGGGACAGTGGGAGCGAGCTGTTTTTT. Encoded protein: CASSPRDSGSELFF. V is TRBV6-5 and J is TRBJ2-2; 7 nucleotides align to TRBD1. The J segment lost 11 bases and the V segment lost 6 bases, leaving 12 bases of the junction unmatched. Germline CDR1 reads MNHEY; CDR2 reads SVGAGI. The length of the CDR3 is 14 residues.

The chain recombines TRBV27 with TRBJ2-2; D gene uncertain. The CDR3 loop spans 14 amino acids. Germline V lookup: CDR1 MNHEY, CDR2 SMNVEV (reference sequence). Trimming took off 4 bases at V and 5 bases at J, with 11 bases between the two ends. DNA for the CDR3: TGTGCCAGCAGTTCACGATCCATTACCGGGGAGCTGTTTTTT. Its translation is CASSSRSITGELFF.

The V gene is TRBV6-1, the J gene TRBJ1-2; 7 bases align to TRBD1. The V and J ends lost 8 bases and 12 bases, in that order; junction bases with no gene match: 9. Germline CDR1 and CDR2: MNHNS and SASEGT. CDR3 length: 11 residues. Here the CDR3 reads CASESIQGHTF. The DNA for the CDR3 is TGTGCCAGCGAATCCATACAGGGGCACACCTTC.

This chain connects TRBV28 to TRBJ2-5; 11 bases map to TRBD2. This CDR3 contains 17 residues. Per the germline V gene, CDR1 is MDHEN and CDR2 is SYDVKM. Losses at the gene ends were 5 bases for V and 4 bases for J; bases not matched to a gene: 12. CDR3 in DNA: TGTGCCAGCAGTCCGAGACTAGCGGGGAGACGGTCAGAGACCCAGTACTTC. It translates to CASSPRLAGRRSETQYF. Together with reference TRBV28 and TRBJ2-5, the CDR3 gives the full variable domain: DVKVTQSSRYLVKRTGEKVFLECVQDMDHENMFWYRQDPGLGLRLIYFSYDVKMKEKGDIPEGYSVSREKKERFSLILESASTNQTSMYLCASSPRLAGRRSETQYFGPGTRLLVL.

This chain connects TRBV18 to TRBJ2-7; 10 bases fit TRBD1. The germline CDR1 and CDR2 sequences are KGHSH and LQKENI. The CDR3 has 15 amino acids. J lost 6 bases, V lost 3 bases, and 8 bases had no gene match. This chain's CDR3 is CASSPPGQGNTEQYF. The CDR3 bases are TGTGCCAGCTCACCTCCGGGACAGGGGAACACCGAGCAGTACTTC.

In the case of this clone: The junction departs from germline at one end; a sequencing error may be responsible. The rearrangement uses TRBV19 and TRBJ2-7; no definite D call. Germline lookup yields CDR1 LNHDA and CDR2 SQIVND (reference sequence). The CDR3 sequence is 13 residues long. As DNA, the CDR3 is TGTGCCAGTAGTATAGGAAGGGCAGACCCACTGCACTTC. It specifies CASSIGRADPLHF.

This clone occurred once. CDR3 amino acids: CASRFDSEQFF. CDR3 sequence (DNA): TGTGCCAGCAGATTCGACAGCGAGCAGTTCTTC. The chain recombines TRBV11-2 with TRBJ2-1; tentative D call: TRBD1 (5 bases). Germline V gene lookup returns CDR1 SGHAT and CDR2 FQNNGV. V was clipped by 6 bases and J by 10 bases, with 10 bases between them. The CDR3 spans 11 residues.

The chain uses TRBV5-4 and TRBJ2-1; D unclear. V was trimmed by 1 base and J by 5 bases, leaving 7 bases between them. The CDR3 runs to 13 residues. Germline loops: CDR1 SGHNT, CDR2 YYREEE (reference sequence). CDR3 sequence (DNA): TGTGCCAGCAGCTTGAGGGTAAACAATGAGCAGTTCTTC. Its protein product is CASSLRVNNEQFF.

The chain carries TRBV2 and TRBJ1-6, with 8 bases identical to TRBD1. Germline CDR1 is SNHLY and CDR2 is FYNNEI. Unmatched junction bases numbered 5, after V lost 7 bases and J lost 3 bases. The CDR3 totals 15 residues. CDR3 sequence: CASTGQGGYNSPLHF. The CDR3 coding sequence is TGTGCCAGCACCGGACAGGGTGGCTATAATTCACCCCTCCACTTT.

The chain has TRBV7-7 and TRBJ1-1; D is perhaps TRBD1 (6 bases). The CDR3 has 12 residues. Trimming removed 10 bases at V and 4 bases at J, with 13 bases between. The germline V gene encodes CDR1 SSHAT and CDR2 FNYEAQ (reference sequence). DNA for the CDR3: TGTGCCACCCCCCTGGGGGCCACTGAAGCTTTCTTT. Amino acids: CATPLGATEAFF. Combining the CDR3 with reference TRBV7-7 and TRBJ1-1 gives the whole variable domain GAGVSQSPRYKVTKRGQDVTLRCDPISSHATLYWYQQALGQGPEFLTYFNYEAQPDKSGLPSDRFSAERPEGSISTLTIQRTEQRDSAMYRCATPLGATEAFFGQGTRLTVV.

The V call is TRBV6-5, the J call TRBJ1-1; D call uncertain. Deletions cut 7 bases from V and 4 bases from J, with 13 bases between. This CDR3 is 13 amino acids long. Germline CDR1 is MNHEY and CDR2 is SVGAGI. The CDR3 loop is CASNRVPRTEAFF. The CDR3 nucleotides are TGTGCCAGCAATCGGGTTCCCCGCACTGAAGCTTTCTTT.

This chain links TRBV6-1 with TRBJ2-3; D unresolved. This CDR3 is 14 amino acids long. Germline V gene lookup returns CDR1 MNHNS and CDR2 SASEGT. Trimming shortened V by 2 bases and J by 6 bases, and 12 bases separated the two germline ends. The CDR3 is CASSESLTWDTQYF. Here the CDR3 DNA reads TGTGCCAGCAGTGAAAGCCTCACTTGGGATACGCAGTATTTT.

CDR3 nucleotides: TGTGCCTGGAGCCAAACAGGGGGTACAGGTCAGCCCCAGCATTTT. Translated, it gives CAWSQTGGTGQPQHF. The J gene is TRBJ1-5, the V gene TRBV30, with 8 bases fitting TRBD1. With V trimmed by 3 bases and J by 6 bases, 10 bases remained unmatched. CDR3 size: 15 residues. Germline-derived CDR1 and CDR2 are GTSNPN and SVGIG (reference sequence). The complete variable domain, with remaining parts taken from reference TRBV30 and TRBJ1-5, reads SQTIHQWPATLVQPVGSPLSLECTVEGTSNPNLYWYRQAAGRGLQLLFYSVGIGQISSEVPQNLSASRPQDRQFILSSKKLLLSDSGFYLCAWSQTGGTGQPQHFGDGTRLSIL.

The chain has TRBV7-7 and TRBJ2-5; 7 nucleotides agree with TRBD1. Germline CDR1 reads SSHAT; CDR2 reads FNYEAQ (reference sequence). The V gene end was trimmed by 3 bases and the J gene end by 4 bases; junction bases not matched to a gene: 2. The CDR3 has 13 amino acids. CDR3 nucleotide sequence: TGTGCCAGCAGCTTCAGGGGGAGAGAGACCCAGTACTTC. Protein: CASSFRGRETQYF.

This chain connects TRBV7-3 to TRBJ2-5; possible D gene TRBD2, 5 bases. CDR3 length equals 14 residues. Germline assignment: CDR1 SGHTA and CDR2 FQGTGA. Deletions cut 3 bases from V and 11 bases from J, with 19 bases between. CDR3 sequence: CASSFIRTGREQYF. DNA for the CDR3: TGTGCCAGCAGCTTTATTAGAACGGGAAGGGAGCAGTACTTC.

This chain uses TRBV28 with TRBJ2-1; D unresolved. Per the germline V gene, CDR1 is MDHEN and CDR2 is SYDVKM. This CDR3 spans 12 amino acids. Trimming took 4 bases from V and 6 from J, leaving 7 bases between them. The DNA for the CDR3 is TGTGCCAGCAGTTCCCGGTCCAATGAGCAGTTCTTC. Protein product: CASSSRSNEQFF.

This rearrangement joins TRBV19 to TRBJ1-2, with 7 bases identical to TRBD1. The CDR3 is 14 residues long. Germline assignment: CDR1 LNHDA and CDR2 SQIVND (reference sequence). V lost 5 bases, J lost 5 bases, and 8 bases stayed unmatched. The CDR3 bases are TGTGCCAGTAGTCACAGGGGCGCCCCTTATGGCTACACCTTC. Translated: CASSHRGAPYGYTF.

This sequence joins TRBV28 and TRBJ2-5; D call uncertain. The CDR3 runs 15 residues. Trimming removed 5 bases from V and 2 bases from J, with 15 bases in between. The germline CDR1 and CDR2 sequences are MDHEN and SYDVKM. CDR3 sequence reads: CASSLPGRQQETQYF. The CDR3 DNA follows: TGTGCCAGCAGTCTCCCTGGACGTCAACAAGAGACCCAGTACTTC. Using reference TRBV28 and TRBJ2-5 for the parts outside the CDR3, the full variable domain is DVKVTQSSRYLVKRTGEKVFLECVQDMDHENMFWYRQDPGLGLRLIYFSYDVKMKEKGDIPEGYSVSREKKERFSLILESASTNQTSMYLCASSLPGRQQETQYFGPGTRLLVL.